Listed below are T cell receptor beta chains from one sample, sequenced in a study of T cells in Graves' hyperthyroidism and ophthalmopathy. TCRdb recomputed calls from the multiplex PCR reads with MiXCR, one row per CDR3 protein. The sample records a few hundred thousand distinct CDR3 sequences, roughly 15% being singletons. The sample comprised blood. The source of these receptors is a woman in her fifties or sixties with Graves' ophthalmopathy. CDR3s include the opening cysteine and the closing phenylalanine or tryptophan. A D gene is named only where the DNA matches it firmly. Not all rows give a size; the values are once, few, many and, for expanded clones, a class.

size,J,D,V,CDR3,DNA
NA,TRBJ2-7,NA,TRBV7-6,CASSLSEGDEQYF,TGTGCCAGCAGCCTCTCGGAAGGGGACGAGCAGTACTTC
many,TRBJ2-7,NA,TRBV28,CASSTPGRAPAYEQYF,TGTGCCAGCAGCACACCTGGCAGGGCCCCTGCCTACGAGCAGTACTTC
many,TRBJ2-5,TRBD1,TRBV5-1,CASTEPGQKETQYF,TGCGCCAGCACCGAACCGGGACAGAAAGAGACCCAGTACTTC
NA,TRBJ2-6,NA,TRBV19,CATKRSGANVLTF,TGTGCTACCAAGCGCTCTGGGGCCAACGTCCTGACTTTC
NA,TRBJ1-5,NA,TRBV4-1,CASSQDPSGGQPQHF,TGCGCCAGCAGCCAAGATCCGTCGGGGGGCCAGCCCCAGCATTTT
many,TRBJ1-2,TRBD1,TRBV5-1,CASSSDRGRYGYTF,TGCGCCAGCAGCTCGGACAGGGGGAGATACGGCTACACCTTC
NA,TRBJ1-2,NA,TRBV6-1,CASRHGRIYGYTF,TGTGCCAGCAGACACGGACGGATCTATGGCTACACCTTC
NA,TRBJ1-1,NA,TRBV30,CAGGRGPGSEAFF,TGTGCCGGGGGGCGGGGTCCAGGCTCAGAAGCTTTCTTT
few,TRBJ2-5,NA,TRBV10-1,CASSEGGQGQETQYF,TGCGCCAGCAGTGAGGGAGGACAAGGGCAAGAGACCCAGTACTTC
NA,TRBJ2-6,NA,TRBV6-8,CASSYSTYNSGANVLTF,TGTGCCAGCAGTTACTCAACTTATAACTCTGGGGCCAACGTCCTGACTTTC
few,TRBJ2-7,TRBD1,TRBV5-5,CASRIGQGSALEQYF,TGTGCCAGCAGAATCGGACAGGGGAGCGCCTTGGAGCAGTACTTC
many,TRBJ1-4,TRBD1,TRBV7-2,CASSKQGVPREKLFF,TGTGCCAGCAGCAAACAGGGGGTACCGCGTGAAAAACTGTTTTTT
many,TRBJ2-7,TRBD1,TRBV20-1,CSAMGTGLYEQYF,TGCAGTGCTATGGGGACAGGACTATACGAGCAGTACTTC
NA,TRBJ2-7,NA,TRBV6-1,CASSRRARGRGEQYF,TGTGCCAGCAGCCGCCGGGCGCGGGGGCGAGGCGAGCAGTACTTC
NA,TRBJ2-5,NA,TRBV6-1,CASSPGLRQETQYF,TGTGCCAGCAGTCCCGGACTGAGGCAAGAGACCCAGTACTTC
NA,TRBJ1-2,NA,TRBV4-1,CASSQGQENYGYTF,TGCGCCAGCAGCCAAGGACAGGAGAACTATGGCTACACCTTC
NA,TRBJ2-2,NA,TRBV12-3/TRBV12-4,CASSYRGGTGELFF,TGTGCCAGCAGTTACAGGGGAGGCACCGGGGAGCTGTTTTTT
many,TRBJ1-2,NA,TRBV3-1,CASSQSKGYTF,TGTGCCAGCAGCCAGTCTAAGGGCTACACCTTC
few,TRBJ1-5,NA,TRBV4-1,CASSQGWKGNQPQHF,TGCGCCAGCAGCCAAGGTTGGAAAGGCAATCAGCCCCAGCATTTT
NA,TRBJ2-3,TRBD2,TRBV11-3,CASSTLGSGRTDTQYF,TGTGCCAGCAGCACCCTCGGGAGCGGGAGGACAGATACGCAGTATTTT
NA,TRBJ1-3,NA,TRBV5-1,CASTSGGSSGNTIYF,TGCGCCAGTACTTCTGGGGGAAGCTCTGGAAACACCATATATTTT
NA,TRBJ2-1,TRBD2,TRBV7-9,CASSSRLAAHYNEQFF,TGTGCCAGCAGCTCCAGACTAGCGGCCCACTACAATGAGCAGTTCTTC
few,TRBJ2-5,TRBD2,TRBV12-3/TRBV12-4,CASSSDWREDGEETQYF,TGTGCCAGCAGTTCAGACTGGCGGGAGGACGGGGAGGAGACCCAGTACTTC
NA,TRBJ2-7,TRBD1,TRBV4-1,CASSPSGTGGLGGFEQYF,TGCGCCAGCAGCCCATCCGGGACAGGGGGATTAGGTGGCTTCGAGCAGTACTTC
once,TRBJ2-1,NA,TRBV6-6,CASSYSAGDSYNEQFF,TGTGCCAGCAGTTACTCAGCAGGGGACTCCTACAATGAGCAGTTCTTC
NA,TRBJ2-2,TRBD2,TRBV30,CASGTPANTGELFF,TGTGCCAGCGGGACGCCAGCGAACACCGGGGAGCTGTTTTTT
few,TRBJ2-5,NA,TRBV5-8,CASSPGKTLGTQETQYF,TGTGCCAGCAGCCCGGGAAAGACCCTAGGAACCCAAGAGACCCAGTACTTC
NA,TRBJ2-2,TRBD2,TRBV10-3,CAINPRAGGGTGELFF,TGTGCCATCAACCCCCGAGCGGGAGGTGGCACCGGGGAGCTGTTTTTT
few,TRBJ2-6,TRBD1,TRBV6-1,CASSRQGAGANVLTF,TGTGCCAGCAGTCGACAGGGGGCTGGGGCCAACGTCCTGACTTTC
NA,TRBJ2-1,TRBD2,TRBV12-3/TRBV12-4,CASSWTSGGNEQFF,TGTGCCAGCAGTTGGACTAGCGGGGGAAATGAGCAGTTCTTC